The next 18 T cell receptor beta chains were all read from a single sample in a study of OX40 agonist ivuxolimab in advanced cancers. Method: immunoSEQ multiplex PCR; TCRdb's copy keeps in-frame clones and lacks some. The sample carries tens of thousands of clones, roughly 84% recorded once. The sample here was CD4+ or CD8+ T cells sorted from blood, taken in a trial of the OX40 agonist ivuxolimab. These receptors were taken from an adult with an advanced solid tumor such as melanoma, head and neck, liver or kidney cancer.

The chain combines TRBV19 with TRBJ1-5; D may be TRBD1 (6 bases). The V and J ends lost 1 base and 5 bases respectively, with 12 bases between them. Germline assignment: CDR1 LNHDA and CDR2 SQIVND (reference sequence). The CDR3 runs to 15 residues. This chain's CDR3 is CASSIAGGPHQPQHF. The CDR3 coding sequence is TGTGCCAGTAGTATAGCGGGGGGGCCTCATCAGCCCCAGCATTTT.

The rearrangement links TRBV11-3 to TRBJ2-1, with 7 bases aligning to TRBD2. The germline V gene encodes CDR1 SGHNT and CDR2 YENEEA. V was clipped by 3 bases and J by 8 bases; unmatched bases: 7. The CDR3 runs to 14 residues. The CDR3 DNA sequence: TGTGCCAGCAGCTTTAGTTCCAGCGGGGATGAGCAGTTCTTC. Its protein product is CASSFSSSGDEQFF.

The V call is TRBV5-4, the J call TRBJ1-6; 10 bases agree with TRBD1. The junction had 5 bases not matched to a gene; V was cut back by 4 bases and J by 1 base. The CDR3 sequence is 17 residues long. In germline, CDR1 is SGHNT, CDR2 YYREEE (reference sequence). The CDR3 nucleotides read TGTGCCAGCAGCCCCGACAGGGGGCGATCCTATAATTCACCCCTCCACTTT. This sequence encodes CASSPDRGRSYNSPLHF. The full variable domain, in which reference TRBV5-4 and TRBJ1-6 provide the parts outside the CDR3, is ETGVTQSPTHLIKTRGQQVTLRCSSQSGHNTVSWYQQALGQGPQFIFQYYREEENGRGNFPPRFSGLQFPNYSSELNVNALELDDSALYLCASSPDRGRSYNSPLHFGNGTRLTVT.

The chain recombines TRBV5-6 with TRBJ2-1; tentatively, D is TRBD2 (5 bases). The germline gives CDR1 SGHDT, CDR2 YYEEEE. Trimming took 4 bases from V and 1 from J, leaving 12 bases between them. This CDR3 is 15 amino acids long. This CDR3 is CASSLREKSYNEQFF. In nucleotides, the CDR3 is TGTGCCAGCAGCCTGAGGGAGAAATCCTACAATGAGCAGTTCTTC.

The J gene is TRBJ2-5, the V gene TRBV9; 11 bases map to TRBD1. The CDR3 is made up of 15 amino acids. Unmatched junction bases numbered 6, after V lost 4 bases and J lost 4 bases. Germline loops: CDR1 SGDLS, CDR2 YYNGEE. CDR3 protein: CASSRDRGTVETQYF. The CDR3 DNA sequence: TGTGCCAGCAGCCGGGACAGGGGGACAGTAGAGACCCAGTACTTC.

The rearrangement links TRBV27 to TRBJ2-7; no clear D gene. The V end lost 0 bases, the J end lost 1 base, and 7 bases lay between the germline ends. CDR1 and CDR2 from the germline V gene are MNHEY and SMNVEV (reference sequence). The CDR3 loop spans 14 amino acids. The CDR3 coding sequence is TGTGCCAGCAGTTTATCCCCCATTTCCTACGAGCAGTACTTC. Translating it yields CASSLSPISYEQYF.

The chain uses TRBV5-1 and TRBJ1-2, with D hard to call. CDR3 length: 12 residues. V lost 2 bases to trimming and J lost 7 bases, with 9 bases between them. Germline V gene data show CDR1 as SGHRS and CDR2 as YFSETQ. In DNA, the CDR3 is TGCGCCAGCAGCTTTAATTTAGTTGGCTACACCTTC. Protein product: CASSFNLVGYTF.

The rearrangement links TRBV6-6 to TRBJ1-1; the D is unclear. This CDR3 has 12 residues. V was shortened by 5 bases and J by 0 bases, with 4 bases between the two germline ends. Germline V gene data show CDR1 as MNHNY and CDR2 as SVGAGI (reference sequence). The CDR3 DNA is TGTGCCAGCAGTACACTGAACACTGAAGCTTTCTTT. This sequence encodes CASSTLNTEAFF.

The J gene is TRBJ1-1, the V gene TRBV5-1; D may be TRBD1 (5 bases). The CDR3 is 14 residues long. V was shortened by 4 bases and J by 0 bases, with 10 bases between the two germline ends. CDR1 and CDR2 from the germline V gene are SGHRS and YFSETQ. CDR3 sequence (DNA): TGCGCCAGCAGCCGGGGGGATCTGAACACTGAAGCTTTCTTT. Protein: CASSRGDLNTEAFF.

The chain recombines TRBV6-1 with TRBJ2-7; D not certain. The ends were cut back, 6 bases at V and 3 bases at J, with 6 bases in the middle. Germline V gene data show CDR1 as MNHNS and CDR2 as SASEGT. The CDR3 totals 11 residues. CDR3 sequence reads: CASRLNYEQYF. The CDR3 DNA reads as TGTGCCAGCAGGCTCAACTACGAGCAGTACTTC.

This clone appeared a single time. CDR3 residues: CSVEPDGTIYF. The CDR3 coding sequence is TGCAGCGTTGAGCCAGACGGCACCATATATTTT. The chain has TRBV29-1 and TRBJ1-3; D gene uncertain. The CDR3 contains 11 residues. Germline-derived CDR1 and CDR2 are SQVTM and ANQGSEA. V lost 3 bases and J lost 9, with 9 bases in between. Together with reference TRBV29-1 and TRBJ1-3, the CDR3 gives the full variable domain: SAVISQKPSRDICQRGTSLTIQCQVDSQVTMMFWYRQQPGQSLTLIATANQGSEATYESGFVIDKFPISRPNLTFSTLTVSNMSPEDSSIYLCSVEPDGTIYFGEGSWLTVV.

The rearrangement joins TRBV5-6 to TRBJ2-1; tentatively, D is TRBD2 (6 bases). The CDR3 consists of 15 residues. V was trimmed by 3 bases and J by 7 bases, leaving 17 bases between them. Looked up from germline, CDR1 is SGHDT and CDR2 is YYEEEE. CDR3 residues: CASSSRLEWGNEQFF. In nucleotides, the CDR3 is TGTGCCAGCAGCTCCCGACTAGAGTGGGGAAATGAGCAGTTCTTC.

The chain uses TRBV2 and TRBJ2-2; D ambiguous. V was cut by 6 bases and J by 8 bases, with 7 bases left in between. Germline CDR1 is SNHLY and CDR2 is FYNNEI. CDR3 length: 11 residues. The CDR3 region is CASRLLGELFF. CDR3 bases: TGTGCCAGCAGGCTTTTAGGGGAGCTGTTTTTT.

CDR3 sequence: CASSDTQGLVGGYTF. The CDR3 nucleotides are TGTGCCAGCAGTGACACACAGGGTTTGGTTGGTGGCTACACCTTC. V usage is TRBV6-4 and J usage is TRBJ1-2; TRBD1 might be the D (6 bases). The CDR3 is made up of 15 amino acids. The V gene lost 2 bases and the J gene lost 7 bases, with 17 bases spanning the gap. Germline CDR1 MRHNA, CDR2 SNTAGT.

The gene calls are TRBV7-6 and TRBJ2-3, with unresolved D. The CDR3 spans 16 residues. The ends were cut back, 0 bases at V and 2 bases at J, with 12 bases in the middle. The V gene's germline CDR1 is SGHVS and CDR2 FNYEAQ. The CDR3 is CASSLALRTSTDTQYF. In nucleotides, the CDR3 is TGTGCCAGCAGCTTAGCGCTTCGGACCTCCACAGATACGCAGTATTTT.

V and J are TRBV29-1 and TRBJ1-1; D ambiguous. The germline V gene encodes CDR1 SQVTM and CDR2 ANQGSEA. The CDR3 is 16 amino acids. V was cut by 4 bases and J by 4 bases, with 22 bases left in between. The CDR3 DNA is TGCAGCGTTGGACCAGGCGTTCGAGGGCGGAGCACTGAAGCTTTCTTT. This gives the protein CSVGPGVRGRSTEAFF.

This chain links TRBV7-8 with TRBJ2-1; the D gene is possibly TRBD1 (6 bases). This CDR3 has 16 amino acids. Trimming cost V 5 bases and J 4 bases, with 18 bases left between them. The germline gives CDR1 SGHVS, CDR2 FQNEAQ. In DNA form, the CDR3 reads TGTGCCAGCAGCCCGCGGACAGATGGGGCATACAATGAGCAGTTCTTC. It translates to CASSPRTDGAYNEQFF.

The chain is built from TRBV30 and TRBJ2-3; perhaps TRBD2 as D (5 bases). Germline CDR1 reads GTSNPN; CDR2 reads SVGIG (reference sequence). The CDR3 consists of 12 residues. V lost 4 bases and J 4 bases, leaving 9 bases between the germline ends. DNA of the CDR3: TGTGCCTGGATGCTGGGAGCAGATACGCAGTATTTT. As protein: CAWMLGADTQYF.